The 14 T cell receptor beta chains presented below share a single source sample, sequenced in a study of early stage breast cancer tumors. The assay was immunoSEQ multiplex PCR, and TCRdb's table has in-frame clones only and misses some. This repertoire shows under 75,000 clones, around 80% found once; its top ten account for about 3.7%. The sequenced material came from blood. The receptors were gathered from a person aged 30 to 40 with breast cancer.

This chain's CDR3 is CASSLTRVGADTQYF. In nucleotides, the CDR3 is TGTGCCAGCAGCTTAACTAGGGTCGGGGCAGATACGCAGTATTTT. The rearrangement joins TRBV7-8 to TRBJ2-3, with D perhaps matching TRBD2 (5 bases). The length of the CDR3 is 15 residues. V was shortened by 2 bases and J by 4 bases, with 13 bases between the two germline ends. Per the germline V gene, CDR1 is SGHVS and CDR2 is FQNEAQ.

The chain joins TRBV15 to TRBJ2-7; tentatively, D is TRBD1 (6 bases). Germline assignment: CDR1 LNHNV and CDR2 YYDKDF (reference sequence). Trimming took 4 bases from V and 2 from J, leaving 15 bases between them. The CDR3 has 15 residues. CDR3: CATSIQGNGPYEQYF. The CDR3, as DNA: TGTGCCACCAGCATACAGGGAAATGGGCCCTACGAGCAGTACTTC.

The chain uses TRBV6-5 and TRBJ2-5; 8 bases agree with TRBD1. Trimming cost V 2 bases and J 3 bases; bases outside gene matches: 5. CDR3 length: 15 residues. CDR1 is MNHEY, CDR2 SVGAGI, per germline. The CDR3 loop is CASSYGQGTKETQYF. In nucleotides, the CDR3 is TGTGCCAGCAGTTACGGACAGGGAACCAAAGAGACCCAGTACTTC.

This chain connects TRBV5-4 to TRBJ1-2; D is uncertain. The germline CDR1 and CDR2 sequences are SGHNT and YYREEE (reference sequence). Trimming took off 2 bases at V and 8 bases at J, with 13 bases between the two ends. This CDR3 has 13 amino acids. The CDR3 is CASSFSGGKGYTF. CDR3 DNA sequence: TGTGCCAGCAGCTTTTCGGGTGGAAAAGGCTACACCTTC.

The V gene is TRBV7-2, the J gene TRBJ2-7, with 7 bases lining up with TRBD2. The CDR3 has 15 amino acids. From germline, CDR1 is SGHTA and CDR2 FQGNSA. With 0 bases clipped from V and 0 bases from J, the junction kept 2 bases outside the gene matches. This CDR3 is CASSLAGGSSYEQYF. The CDR3, as DNA: TGTGCCAGCAGCTTAGCGGGAGGGTCCTCCTACGAGCAGTACTTC.

This sequence joins TRBV12-2 and TRBJ2-5; the DNA was not used to check the table's D call, TRBD2. TRBV12-2 is classified as a pseudogene. This CDR3 contains 17 residues. The CDR3 sequence is CASRLVTTSPSKETQYF. The CDR3, as DNA: TGTGCAAGTCGCTTGGTGACTACAAGTCCCTCCAAAGAGACCCAGTACTTC.

The chain couples TRBV10-1 to TRBJ2-7, with D possibly being TRBD2 (6 bases). CDR3 length: 14 amino acids. V was trimmed by 0 bases and J by 3 bases, leaving 9 bases between them. CDR1 is WNHNN, CDR2 SYGVQD, per germline (reference sequence). CDR3: CASSESARGYEQYF. Here the CDR3 DNA reads TGCGCCAGCAGTGAGTCGGCGCGGGGCTACGAGCAGTACTTC.

The chain uses TRBV5-4 and TRBJ2-7; the match to TRBD1 covers 9 bases. Germline CDR1 is SGHNT and CDR2 is YYREEE (reference sequence). With V trimmed by 3 bases and J by 0 bases, 1 base remained unmatched. The CDR3 contains 14 residues. Written as DNA, the CDR3 is TGTGCCAGCAGCTGGGACAGGGCCTCCTACGAGCAGTACTTC. Amino acid sequence: CASSWDRASYEQYF.

The rearrangement links TRBV6-1 to TRBJ1-3, with a tentative D call TRBD1 (6 bases). Germline V gives CDR1 MNHNS, CDR2 SASEGT. V dropped 6 bases and J dropped 0 bases, with 12 bases sitting between them. The CDR3 loop spans 15 amino acids. CDR3 nucleotide sequence: TGTGCCAGCAGCCTGGGGGCCTACTCTGGAAACACCATATATTTT. Protein: CASSLGAYSGNTIYF.

This rearrangement joins TRBV5-5 to TRBJ2-7; D call uncertain. Germline V gives CDR1 SGHKS, CDR2 YYEKEE (reference sequence). The V end lost 4 bases, the J end lost 6 bases, and 14 bases lay between the germline ends. CDR3 length equals 13 residues. CDR3 sequence: CASSARPPSEQYF. CDR3 DNA sequence: TGTGCCAGCAGCGCTCGTCCCCCCTCCGAGCAGTACTTC.

The chain carries TRBV25-1 and TRBJ2-2, with 7 bases that match TRBD2. V lost 7 bases to trimming and J lost 3 bases; unmatched junction nucleotides: 14. This CDR3 has 17 residues. Per germline, CDR1 MGHDK and CDR2 SYGVNS. The CDR3 region has the DNA TGTGCCAGCACCCCCCTTAGTGCTAGCGGATACACCGGGGAGCTGTTTTTT. It encodes CASTPLSASGYTGELFF.

The CDR3 protein is CAWSPWAAATEAFF. As DNA, the CDR3 is TGTGCCTGGAGCCCTTGGGCCGCGGCAACTGAAGCTTTCTTT. The chain links TRBV30 to TRBJ1-1; D uncertain. CDR3 size: 14 residues. Trimming left V 3 bases short and J 5 bases short, with 16 bases between. CDR1 and CDR2 (germline): GTSNPN, SVGIG (reference sequence).

In this sample, this clone turned up a few times. The chain is built from TRBV6-5 and TRBJ1-2, with no clear D. Germline assignment: CDR1 MNHEY and CDR2 SVGAGI. Trimming pared 2 bases from V and 4 bases from J, leaving 17 bases between. The CDR3 is 16 amino acids. CDR3 DNA sequence: TGTGCCAGCAGTTACCTAAACCTGGGAATGGTCTATGGCTACACCTTC. Protein: CASSYLNLGMVYGYTF.

This chain connects TRBV19 to TRBJ1-1, with D possibly being TRBD1 (5 bases). This CDR3 comprises 15 residues. Germline lookup yields CDR1 LNHDA and CDR2 SQIVND (reference sequence). Trimming shortened V by 2 bases and J by 0 bases, and 10 bases separated the two germline ends. CDR3 bases: TGTGCCAGTAGTATAACAGGCCCATTGAACACTGAAGCTTTCTTT. This gives the protein CASSITGPLNTEAFF.